Listed here are 19 T cell receptor beta chains from one sample, sequenced in a study of OX40 agonist ivuxolimab in advanced cancers. Libraries were prepared by immunoSEQ multiplex PCR; TCRdb keeps only in-frame clonotypes and omits some of them. The sample yields under 80,000 clones, about nine tenths seen once. The sample in question was CD4+ or CD8+ T cells sorted from blood, obtained in a trial of the OX40 agonist ivuxolimab. The receptors were gathered from an adult with an advanced solid tumor such as melanoma, head and neck, liver or kidney cancer.

The rearrangement joins TRBV18 to TRBJ1-3; D is unresolved. The CDR3 loop spans 14 amino acids. Trimming removed 3 bases from V and 2 bases from J, with 8 bases in between. Germline V gene sequence: CDR1 KGHSH, CDR2 LQKENI. Here the CDR3 reads CASSPGPTGNTIYF. CDR3 nucleotides: TGTGCCAGCTCACCCGGACCAACTGGAAACACCATATATTTT.

This chain links TRBV19 with TRBJ2-5; the D gene is possibly TRBD2 (6 bases). CDR1 and CDR2 from the germline V gene are LNHDA and SQIVND (reference sequence). The CDR3 runs to 12 residues. Trimming cost V 6 bases and J 2 bases, with 7 bases left between them. DNA for the CDR3: TGTGCCAGTAGGGGGGGTCAAGAGACCCAGTACTTC. Translating it yields CASRGGQETQYF.

The chain uses TRBV5-1 and TRBJ2-2; 7 nucleotides line up with TRBD2. The CDR3 loop spans 15 amino acids. The V and J ends lost 0 bases and 3 bases, in that order; junction bases with no gene match: 2. CDR1 and CDR2 from the germline V gene are SGHRS and YFSETQ. The CDR3: CASSLGAGDTGELFF. The CDR3 nucleotides are TGCGCCAGCAGCTTGGGGGCGGGAGACACCGGGGAGCTGTTTTTT.

In DNA, the CDR3 is TGTGCCAGCTCACCAAGACAGGGGGCCTACGAGCAGTACTTC. This encodes CASSPRQGAYEQYF. This rearrangement joins TRBV18 to TRBJ2-7; TRBD1 matches at 9 bases. CDR3 length equals 14 residues. J lost 2 bases, V lost 2 bases, and 1 base had no gene match. Germline lookup yields CDR1 KGHSH and CDR2 LQKENI.

The V call is TRBV28, the J call TRBJ2-7; D is unclear. Deletions cut 6 bases from V and 2 bases from J, with 8 bases between. Germline CDR1 MDHEN, CDR2 SYDVKM. The CDR3 extends over 12 amino acids. The CDR3 DNA sequence: TGTGCCAGCAGCACCTACGCCTACGAGCAGTACTTC. It is translated as CASSTYAYEQYF.

V usage is TRBV5-8 and J usage is TRBJ1-5; no clear D gene. Between the trimmed V and J ends, which lost 0 bases and 10 bases, there was a span of 14 bases. The CDR3 spans 14 residues. Germline-derived CDR1 and CDR2 are SGHTS and YDEGEE. CDR3 DNA: TGTGCCAGCAGCTTGGTGACGGGTGGTGGACCCCAGCATTTT. Translation gives CASSLVTGGGPQHF.

The rearrangement joins TRBV29-1 to TRBJ1-1, with D maybe TRBD1 (5 bases). Trimming took off 2 bases at V and 1 base at J, with 8 bases between the two ends. The CDR3 is made up of 13 amino acids. Looked up from germline, CDR1 is SQVTM and CDR2 is ANQGSEA. The DNA of the CDR3 is TGCAGCGTTGAACAGGGCGGGAACACTGAAGCTTTCTTT. It translates to CSVEQGGNTEAFF. Supplemented by reference TRBV29-1 and TRBJ1-1, the full variable domain reads SAVISQKPSRDICQRGTSLTIQCQVDSQVTMMFWYRQQPGQSLTLIATANQGSEATYESGFVIDKFPISRPNLTFSTLTVSNMSPEDSSIYLCSVEQGGNTEAFFGQGTRLTVV.

The chain uses TRBV27 and TRBJ2-3, with 9 bases matching TRBD2. This CDR3 spans 18 amino acids. Unmatched junction bases numbered 12, after V lost 4 bases and J lost 1 base. The V gene's germline CDR1 is MNHEY and CDR2 SMNVEV (reference sequence). DNA of the CDR3: TGTGCCAGCAGTTCCTGGCGCGGGGGGGCTAGCGGCACAGATACGCAGTATTTT. Amino acids: CASSSWRGGASGTDTQYF.

The gene calls are TRBV7-8 and TRBJ2-5, with D possibly being TRBD1 (6 bases). Germline V lookup: CDR1 SGHVS, CDR2 FQNEAQ. The CDR3 is 21 residues long. Trimming removed 5 bases at V and 5 bases at J, with 36 bases between. As DNA, the CDR3 is TGTGCCAGCAGCCGCAGATCCCGCGGCGGCAGGGACACCAGGGCTTGGGAGACCCAGTACTTC. It translates to CASSRRSRGGRDTRAWETQYF.

V and J are TRBV27 and TRBJ2-6; 8 positions match TRBD1. After removal of 5 bases from V and 3 bases from J, the junction contained 6 bases not matched to a gene. The CDR3 has 16 amino acids. The germline gives CDR1 MNHEY, CDR2 SMNVEV (reference sequence). The CDR3 sequence: CASSQQGVGGANVLTF. CDR3 sequence (DNA): TGTGCCAGCAGTCAACAGGGGGTAGGTGGGGCCAACGTCCTGACTTTC.

CDR3 region: CAWASDSSYNEQFF. The CDR3 region has the DNA TGTGCCTGGGCTTCGGATAGCTCCTACAATGAGCAGTTCTTC. The chain is built from TRBV30 and TRBJ2-1; D gene ambiguous. Per germline, CDR1 GTSNPN and CDR2 SVGIG (reference sequence). The length of the CDR3 is 14 residues. The V and J ends lost 5 bases and 0 bases respectively, with 11 bases between them.

This sequence joins TRBV19 and TRBJ1-5, with a tentative D call TRBD1 (5 bases). The CDR3 runs to 13 residues. V lost 7 bases, J lost 3 bases, and 10 bases lay in between. Germline-derived CDR1 and CDR2 are LNHDA and SQIVND (reference sequence). The CDR3 DNA reads TGTGCCAGTACAGGGTCCCTCAATCAGCCCCAGCATTTT. Translation gives CASTGSLNQPQHF.

J is TRBJ1-5 and V is TRBV7-8; D gene ambiguous. CDR3 length equals 15 residues. Germline CDR1 is SGHVS and CDR2 is FQNEAQ. With 0 bases removed from V and 7 bases from J, the gap between germline ends came to 13 bases. The CDR3 DNA reads TGTGCCAGCAGCTTAGCCCGGACGGGGAACCAGCCCCAGCATTTT. Encoded protein: CASSLARTGNQPQHF.

The chain recombines TRBV28 with TRBJ1-6; no firm D call. V dropped 3 bases and J dropped 10 bases, with 7 bases sitting between them. Germline lookup yields CDR1 MDHEN and CDR2 SYDVKM. The CDR3 has 12 amino acids. The CDR3 nucleotides are TGTGCCAGCAGTTTCGAAGGATCACCCCTCCACTTT. Translation: CASSFEGSPLHF.

This sequence joins TRBV5-5 and TRBJ2-7; possible D gene TRBD1, 6 bases. CDR1 is SGHKS and CDR2 is YYEKEE in the germline V gene (reference sequence). V lost 1 base and J 5 bases, leaving 19 bases between the germline ends. This CDR3 comprises 16 residues. In DNA form, the CDR3 reads TGTGCCAGCAGCTTGTATCTCGGCAGGGGATCCCACGAGCAGTACTTC. Protein: CASSLYLGRGSHEQYF. Full variable domain (missing parts from reference TRBV5-5 and TRBJ2-7): DAGVTQSPTHLIKTRGQQVTLRCSPISGHKSVSWYQQVLGQGPQFIFQYYEKEERGRGNFPDRFSARQFPNYSSELNVNALLLGDSALYLCASSLYLGRGSHEQYFGPGTRLTVT.

The chain joins TRBV5-1 to TRBJ2-5, with 9 bases identical to TRBD1. Germline V gene data show CDR1 as SGHRS and CDR2 as YFSETQ. V lost 3 bases, J lost 5 bases, and 11 bases stayed unmatched. CDR3 length equals 16 residues. This CDR3 is CASSWGTQGAWETQYF. The CDR3 DNA sequence: TGCGCCAGCAGCTGGGGGACACAGGGGGCCTGGGAGACCCAGTACTTC.

The chain employs TRBV5-6 and TRBJ2-7; unclear D gene. V was trimmed by 1 base and J by 3 bases, leaving 5 bases between them. The CDR3 contains 12 residues. The germline V gene has CDR1 SGHDT and CDR2 YYEEEE. The CDR3 sequence: CASSLWSYEQYF. The CDR3 DNA follows: TGTGCCAGCAGCTTGTGGAGCTACGAGCAGTACTTC.

This clone was observed a single time. The chain couples TRBV19 to TRBJ2-1; 8 positions match TRBD1. CDR3 length: 15 residues. V gave up 6 bases and J gave up 5 bases; unmatched junction bases: 9. Germline-derived CDR1 and CDR2 are LNHDA and SQIVND (reference sequence). CDR3 nucleotides: TGTGCCAGTAGGCCCAGGGGGCACATTAACAATGAGCAGTTCTTC. The encoded protein is CASRPRGHINNEQFF.

V is TRBV5-5 and J is TRBJ2-6; 7 bases map to TRBD1. This CDR3 comprises 15 residues. Trimming removed 1 base from V and 3 bases from J; junction bases left unmatched: 1. Germline-derived CDR1 and CDR2 are SGHKS and YYEKEE (reference sequence). This CDR3 is CASSLRGRGANVLTF. In DNA form, the CDR3 reads TGTGCCAGCAGCTTGAGGGGGCGTGGGGCCAACGTCCTGACTTTC.